Detailed here is one TCR beta chain. As yet, its antigen is unknown. RNA transcripts gave rise to amplified TCR beta CDR3 regions. The TCR CDR3 was amplified in a first-round RT-PCR using the HTBI primer set. TCRdb re-analysed the multiplex PCR reads in MiXCR, keeping a single row per CDR3 protein. The sample consists of around 350,000 distinct CDR3 sequences, 15% to 20% of them appearing once. The sample comes from a study of T cells in Graves' hyperthyroidism and ophthalmopathy. Findings of the study overall: The model identified upcoming ophthalmopathy a median approximately six months ahead of onset.

Losses at the gene ends were 1 base for V and 11 bases for J; bases not matched to a gene: 5. This CDR3 is 13 amino acids long. Source material: blood. The TCR sequence derives from a woman aged 25 to 39 with Graves' hyperthyroidism that later progressed to Graves' ophthalmopathy. V gene TRBV12-3 or TRBV12-4 combines with J gene TRBJ1-5; TRBD1 matches at 7 bases. Here the CDR3 reads CASSLGSDRAQHF. The CDR3 DNA reads TGTGCCAGCAGTTTAGGCTCCGACAGGGCCCAGCATTTT.